This TCR beta chain appears in the sequencing data of a study of identical twins (dated by TCRdb to the mid-2010s). Study-level background: TCR alpha and beta repertoires from monozygotic twins, unrelated adults of various ages and cord blood were deep-sequenced to test whether fetal clonotypes persist. To rule out contamination, replicate twin experiments were performed at different times with different library preparation protocols. Points the paper makes about the study in general: Out-of-frame TCR alpha sequences shared between twins showed an excess of low generation-probability sequences compared with coincidental sharing between unrelated individuals. Abundant cord blood beta clonotypes carried fewer insertions; young adult naive repertoires showed a weaker similar trend, while memory repertoires showed none. Conclusions relied on cross-sectional statistical analysis, since the same donors could not be followed over many years. A weaker excess of twin sharing was found in beta out-of-frame sequences because the signal-to-noise ratio was lowered by fewer shared sequences. In monozygotic twins, recombination models systematically underestimated out-of-frame TCR alpha sharing, but the models matched the sharing seen between unrelated individuals. Invariant T cells such as MAIT and iNKT could partly confound zero-insertion analyses, though diverse VJ usage argued against this for most clonotypes.

Concerning this clonotype itself: Its antigen target is currently unknown. No clone much larger than this one lies a single base away; base qualities are absent.

The CDR3 covers 13 residues, taking in both the cysteine and the phenylalanine. Only the CDR3 DNA stays, 39 bases, in frame from base 1. The germline V gene (reference sequence) supplies CDR1 MNHEY and CDR2 SMNVEV. Library method: 5' RACE. Reads for this sample came from an Illumina HiSeq 2000. A universal primer binding site was introduced by template switching, and a unique molecular identifier was present in the final cDNA, enabling accurate counting of TCR cDNA molecules. First-strand cDNA for TCR alpha and beta chains was synthesized from specific primers in the conserved constant-segment region. To control for contamination, every cDNA library was double barcoded, receiving both a SMART-Mk sample barcode and Illumina barcodes. TruSeq adapter sequences, together with Illumina sample barcodes, were added in two successive PCR steps. The Illumina HiSeq platform was used with custom primers to sequence TCR alpha and beta cDNA libraries. Regarding the original processing steps: Raw reads were processed with MiGEC to extract unique molecular identifiers, and MiXCR was used to determine CDR3 positions. Recombination models were inferred per individual with the repgenHMM and IGoR tools using an EM algorithm. The tcR package in R was used for shared clonotype analysis, with sharing normalized by the product of cloneset sizes. To study raw recombination free of thymic and clonal selection effects, out-of-frame nonproductive sequences were analyzed. TCRdb ran its own pipeline on the public reads, namely fastp trimming at Q25 and MiXCR clone calling, and kept in-frame beta chains. Here each entry gathers all rows of one CDR3 protein and keeps the most common genes and DNA. TCRdb's processing, not the authors' own work, is the source of the V and J calls. The table for this sample lists more than 1.5 million distinct CDR3 sequences; about 32% of them were counted only once. About 0.3% of the sample is in the top ten clones.

All donors were healthy Caucasians. This receptor was identified in a newborn girl in good health. What was sequenced was cord blood. The rearranged chain carries TRBV27 and TRBJ2-5, with an unclear D gene assignment. The DNA end is a closer match to TRBJ2-7, so the J assignment may be wrong. The CDR3 region: CASSLGPWYEQYF. The nucleotide sequence is given as TGTGCCAGCAGTTTAGGACCATGGTACGAGCAGTACTTC.